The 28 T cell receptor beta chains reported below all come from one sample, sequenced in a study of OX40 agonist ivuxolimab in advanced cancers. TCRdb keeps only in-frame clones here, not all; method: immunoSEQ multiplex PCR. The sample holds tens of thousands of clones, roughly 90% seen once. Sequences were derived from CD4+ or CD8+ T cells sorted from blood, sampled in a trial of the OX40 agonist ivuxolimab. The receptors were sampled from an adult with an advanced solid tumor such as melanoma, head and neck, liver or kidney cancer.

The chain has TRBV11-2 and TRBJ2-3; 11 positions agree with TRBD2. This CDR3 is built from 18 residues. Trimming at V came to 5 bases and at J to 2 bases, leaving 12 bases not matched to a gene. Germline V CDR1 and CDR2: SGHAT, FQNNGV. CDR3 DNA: TGTGCCAGCAGCATCAGGGCTGGGACTAGCGGACTCACAGATACGCAGTATTTT. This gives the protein CASSIRAGTSGLTDTQYF. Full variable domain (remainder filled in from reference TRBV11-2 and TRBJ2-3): EAGVAQSPRYKIIEKRQSVAFWCNPISGHATLYWYQQILGQGPKLLIQFQNNGVVDDSQLPKDRFSAERLKGVDSTLKIQPAKLEDSAVYLCASSIRAGTSGLTDTQYFGPGTRLTVL.

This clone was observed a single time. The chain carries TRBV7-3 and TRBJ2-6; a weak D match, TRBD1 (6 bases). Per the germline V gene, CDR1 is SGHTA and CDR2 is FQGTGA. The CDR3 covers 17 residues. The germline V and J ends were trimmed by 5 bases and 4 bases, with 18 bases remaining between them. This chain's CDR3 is CASSPYLGASGANVLTF. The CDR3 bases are TGTGCCAGCAGCCCATACCTGGGGGCCTCGGGGGCCAACGTCCTGACTTTC.

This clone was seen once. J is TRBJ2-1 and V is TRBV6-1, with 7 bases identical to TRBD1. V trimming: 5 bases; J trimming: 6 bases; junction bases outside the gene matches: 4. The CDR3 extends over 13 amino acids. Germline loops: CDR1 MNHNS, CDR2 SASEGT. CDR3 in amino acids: CASSWSGGNEQFF. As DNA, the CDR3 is TGTGCCAGCAGTTGGTCAGGGGGCAATGAGCAGTTCTTC.

The CDR3 DNA reads TGTGCCAGCACTAAGAGGAGCCAAGAGACCCAGTACTTC. It yields the protein CASTKRSQETQYF. This rearrangement joins TRBV2 to TRBJ2-5; no reliable D call. With 7 bases removed from V and 1 base from J, the gap between germline ends came to 10 bases. CDR1 SNHLY and CDR2 FYNNEI come from the germline V gene. The CDR3 covers 13 residues.

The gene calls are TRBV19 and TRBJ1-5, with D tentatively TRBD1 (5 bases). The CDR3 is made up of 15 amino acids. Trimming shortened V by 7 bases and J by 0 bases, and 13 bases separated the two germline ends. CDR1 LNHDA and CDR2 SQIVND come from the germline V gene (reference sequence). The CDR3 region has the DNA TGTGCCAGTAACCCGACAGATTATAGCAATCAGCCCCAGCATTTT. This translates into CASNPTDYSNQPQHF.

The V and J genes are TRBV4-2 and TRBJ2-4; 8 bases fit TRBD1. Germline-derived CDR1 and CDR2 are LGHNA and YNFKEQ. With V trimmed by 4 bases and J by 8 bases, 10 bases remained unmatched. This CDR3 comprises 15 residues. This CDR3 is CASSPTRQGWDIQYF. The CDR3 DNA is TGTGCCAGCAGCCCGACACGACAGGGGTGGGACATTCAGTACTTC.

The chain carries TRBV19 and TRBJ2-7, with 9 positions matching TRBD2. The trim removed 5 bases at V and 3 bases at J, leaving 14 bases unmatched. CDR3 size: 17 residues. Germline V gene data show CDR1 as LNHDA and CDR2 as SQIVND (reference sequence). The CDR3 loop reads CASSPNPFLAGLYEQYF. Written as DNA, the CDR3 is TGTGCCAGTAGTCCTAATCCCTTCCTAGCGGGACTCTACGAGCAGTACTTC.

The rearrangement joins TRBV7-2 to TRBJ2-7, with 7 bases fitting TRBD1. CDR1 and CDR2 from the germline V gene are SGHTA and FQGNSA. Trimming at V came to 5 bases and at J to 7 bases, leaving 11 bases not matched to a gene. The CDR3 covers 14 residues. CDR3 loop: CASSPQGVAGEQYF. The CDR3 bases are TGTGCCAGCAGCCCCCAGGGGGTGGCTGGAGAGCAGTACTTC.

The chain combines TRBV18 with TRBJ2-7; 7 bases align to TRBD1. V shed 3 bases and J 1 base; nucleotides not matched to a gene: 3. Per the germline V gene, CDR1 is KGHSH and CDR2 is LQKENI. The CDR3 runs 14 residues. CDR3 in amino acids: CASSPQGVSYEQYF. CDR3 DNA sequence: TGTGCCAGCTCACCCCAGGGGGTGTCCTACGAGCAGTACTTC.

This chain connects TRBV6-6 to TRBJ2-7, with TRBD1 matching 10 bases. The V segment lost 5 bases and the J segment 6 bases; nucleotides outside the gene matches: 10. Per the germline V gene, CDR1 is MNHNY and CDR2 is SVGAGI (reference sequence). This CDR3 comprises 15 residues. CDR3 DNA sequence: TGTGCCAGCAGTCCCAACCCCGACAGGGGGCTCGAGCAGTACTTC. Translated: CASSPNPDRGLEQYF.

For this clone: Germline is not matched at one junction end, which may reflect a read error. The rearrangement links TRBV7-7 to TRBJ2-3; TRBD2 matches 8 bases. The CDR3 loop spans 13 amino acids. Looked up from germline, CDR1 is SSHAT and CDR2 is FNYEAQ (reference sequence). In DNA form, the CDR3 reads TGTGCTAGCAGCTTAGCGGGAAAGGATACGCAGTATTTT. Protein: CASSLAGKDTQYF.

The DNA of the CDR3 is TGTGCCAGCAGCTTGAGTCAGACAAATCAGCCCCAGCATTTT. Encoded protein: CASSLSQTNQPQHF. The genes are TRBV7-3 and TRBJ1-5; D is unclear. This CDR3 is built from 14 residues. From germline, CDR1 is SGHTA and CDR2 FQGTGA. Deletions cut 3 bases from V and 4 bases from J, with 10 bases between.

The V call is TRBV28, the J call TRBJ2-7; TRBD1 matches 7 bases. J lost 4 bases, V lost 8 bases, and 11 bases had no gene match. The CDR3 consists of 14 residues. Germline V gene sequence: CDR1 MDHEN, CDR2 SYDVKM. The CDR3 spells CASGQTGDWYEQYF. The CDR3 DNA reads TGTGCCAGCGGACAAACAGGGGATTGGTACGAGCAGTACTTC.

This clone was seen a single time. CDR3 sequence (DNA): TGCAGTGCTAGAGAATACGAGCAGTACTTC. Protein: CSAREYEQYF. The V gene is TRBV20-1, the J gene TRBJ2-7; D unclear. The germline gives CDR1 DFQATT, CDR2 SNEGSKA (reference sequence). V lost 0 bases, J lost 4 bases, and 1 base lay in between. This CDR3 spans 10 amino acids.

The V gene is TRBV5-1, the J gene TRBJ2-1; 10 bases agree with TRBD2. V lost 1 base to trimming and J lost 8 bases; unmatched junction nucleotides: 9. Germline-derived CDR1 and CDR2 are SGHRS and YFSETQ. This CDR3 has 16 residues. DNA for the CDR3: TGCGCCAGCAGCTTGTTCCAATCTAGCGGGAGCGATGAGCAGTTCTTC. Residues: CASSLFQSSGSDEQFF.

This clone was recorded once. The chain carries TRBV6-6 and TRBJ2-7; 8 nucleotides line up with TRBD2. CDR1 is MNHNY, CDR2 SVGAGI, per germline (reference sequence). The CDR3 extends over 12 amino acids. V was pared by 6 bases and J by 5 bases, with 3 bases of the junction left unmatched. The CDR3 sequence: CASRTSGHEQYF. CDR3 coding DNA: TGTGCCAGCAGAACTAGCGGCCACGAGCAGTACTTC.

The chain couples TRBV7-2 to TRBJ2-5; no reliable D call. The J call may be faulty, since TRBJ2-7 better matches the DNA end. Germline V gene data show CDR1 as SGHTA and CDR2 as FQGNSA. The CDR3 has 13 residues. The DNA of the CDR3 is TGTGCCAGCAGCTTAAGGATTACCTACGAGCAGTACTTC. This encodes CASSLRITYEQYF.

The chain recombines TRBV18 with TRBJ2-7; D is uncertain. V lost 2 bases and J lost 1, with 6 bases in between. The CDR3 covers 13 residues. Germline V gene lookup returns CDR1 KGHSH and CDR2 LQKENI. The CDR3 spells CASSPLDSYEQYF. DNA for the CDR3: TGTGCCAGCTCACCATTGGATTCCTACGAGCAGTACTTC.

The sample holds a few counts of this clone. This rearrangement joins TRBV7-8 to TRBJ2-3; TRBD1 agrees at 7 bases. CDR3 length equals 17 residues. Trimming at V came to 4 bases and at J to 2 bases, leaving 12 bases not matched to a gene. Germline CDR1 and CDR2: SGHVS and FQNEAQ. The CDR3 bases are TGTGCCAGCAGCTCCGACTTAGGGGGCACGTACACAGATACGCAGTATTTT. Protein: CASSSDLGGTYTDTQYF.

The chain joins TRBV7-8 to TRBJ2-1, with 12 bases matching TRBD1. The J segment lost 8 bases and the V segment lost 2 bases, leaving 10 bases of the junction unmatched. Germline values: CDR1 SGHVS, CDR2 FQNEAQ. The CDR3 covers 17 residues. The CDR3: CASSLTGAGTGGYEQFF. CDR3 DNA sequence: TGTGCCAGCAGCTTAACTGGCGCGGGGACAGGGGGCTATGAGCAGTTCTTC.

The CDR3 reads CASSRITSGRTDTQYF. The CDR3, as DNA: TGCGCCAGCAGCCGAATAACTAGCGGGAGAACAGATACGCAGTATTTT. The chain couples TRBV4-1 to TRBJ2-3, with 11 nucleotides matching TRBD2. The CDR3 runs to 16 residues. The ends lost 4 bases at V and 3 bases at J; junction bases unmatched: 6. CDR1 is MGHRA, CDR2 YSYEKL, per germline.

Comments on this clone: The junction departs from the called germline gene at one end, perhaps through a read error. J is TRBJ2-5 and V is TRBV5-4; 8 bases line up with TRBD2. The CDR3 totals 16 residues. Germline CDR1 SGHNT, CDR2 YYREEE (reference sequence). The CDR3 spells CASSLPGAGAQQTQYF. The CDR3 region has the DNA TGTGCCAGCAGCTTACCGGGAGCGGGAGCCCAACAGACCCAGTACTTC.

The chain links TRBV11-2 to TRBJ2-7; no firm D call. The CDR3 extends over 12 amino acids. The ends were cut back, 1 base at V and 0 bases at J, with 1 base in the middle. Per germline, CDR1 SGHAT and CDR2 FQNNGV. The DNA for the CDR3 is TGTGCCAGCAGCTTAGTCTCCTACGAGCAGTACTTC. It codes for CASSLVSYEQYF.

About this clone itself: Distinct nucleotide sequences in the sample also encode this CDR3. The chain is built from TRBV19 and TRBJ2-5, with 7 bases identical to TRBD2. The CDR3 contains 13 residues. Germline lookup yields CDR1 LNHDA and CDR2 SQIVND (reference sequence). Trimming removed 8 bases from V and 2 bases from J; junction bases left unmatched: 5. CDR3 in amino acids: CASATSTQETQYF. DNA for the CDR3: TGTGCCAGTGCGACTAGCACTCAAGAGACCCAGTACTTC.

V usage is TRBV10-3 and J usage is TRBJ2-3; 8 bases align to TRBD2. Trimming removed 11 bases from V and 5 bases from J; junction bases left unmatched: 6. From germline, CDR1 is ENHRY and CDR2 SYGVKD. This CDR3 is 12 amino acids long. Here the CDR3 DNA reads TGTGCCGCGGGGGGATATGAAGATACGCAGTATTTT. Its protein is CAAGGYEDTQYF.

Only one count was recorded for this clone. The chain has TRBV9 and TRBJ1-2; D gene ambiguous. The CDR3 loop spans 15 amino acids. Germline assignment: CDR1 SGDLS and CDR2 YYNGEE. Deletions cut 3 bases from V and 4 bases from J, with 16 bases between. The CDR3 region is CASSGPRYYIYGYTF. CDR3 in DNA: TGTGCCAGCAGCGGACCCCGATACTATATCTATGGCTACACCTTC.

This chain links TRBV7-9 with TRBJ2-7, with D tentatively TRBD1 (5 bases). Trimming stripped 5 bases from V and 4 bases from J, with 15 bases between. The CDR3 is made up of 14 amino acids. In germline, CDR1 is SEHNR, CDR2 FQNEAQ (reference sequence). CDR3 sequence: CASSQNGAEYEQYF. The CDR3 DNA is TGTGCCAGCAGCCAGAATGGGGCCGAGTACGAGCAGTACTTC. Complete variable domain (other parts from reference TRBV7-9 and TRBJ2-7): DTGVSQNPRHKITKRGQNVTFRCDPISEHNRLYWYRQTLGQGPEFLTYFQNEAQLEKSRLLSDRFSAERPKGSFSTLEIQRTEQGDSAMYLCASSQNGAEYEQYFGPGTRLTVT.

CDR3: CASSLSSSGIGETQYF. The CDR3 DNA reads as TGTGCCAGCAGCTTAAGTTCTAGCGGGATCGGAGAGACCCAGTACTTC. The genes are TRBV7-3 and TRBJ2-5, with 9 positions matching TRBD2. The V gene's germline CDR1 is SGHTA and CDR2 FQGTGA. The CDR3 runs to 16 residues. V shed 1 base and J 4 bases; nucleotides not matched to a gene: 7.